This TCR beta chain appears in the sequencing data of a study of blood T cells in healthy people across ages. This clonotype was counted once. A J-beta primer mix and a sample-barcoded 5' primer were used in a second PCR of roughly 7 to 12 cycles. TCRdb passed the 5' RACE reads through MiXCR, listing each CDR3 protein once. The profile shows roughly 900,000 distinct CDR3 sequences, about 48% of them singletons. The CDR3 loop spans 13 amino acids. The germline V and J ends were trimmed by 10 bases and 2 bases, with 12 bases remaining between them. Germline lookup yields CDR1 SNHLY and CDR2 FYNNEI. The chain employs TRBV2 and TRBJ1-5; D gene ambiguous. This TCR was recovered from a young man in good health. The sequencing input was blood. The CDR3 bases are TGTGCCACCCGAGCGGTTGGCAATCAGCCCCAGCATTTT. Translating it yields CATRAVGNQPQHF.